This TCR beta chain was identified in a study of T cell responses to AZD1222 COVID-19 vaccine. Study observations and caveats: Increases in Spike-specific TCR breadth and depth were seen after two AZD1222 doses. Donor demographics were predominantly white British with a female majority; clonal diversity may be underestimated.

Assay: immunoSEQ multiplex PCR; the TCRdb copy retains only in-frame clones and omits some. This table holds around 130,000 clones, more than 85% found once. The CDR3 has 13 residues. The V end was cut by 2 bases, the J end by 3 bases, with 7 bases between. Germline V gene lookup returns CDR1 MNHEY and CDR2 SVGEGT. Remarks on this clone: Its cognate antigen is unknown.

This TCR came from an adult who received the AZD1222 COVID-19 vaccine. V is TRBV6-2 or TRBV6-3 and J is TRBJ1-1, with D possibly being TRBD1 (5 bases). The source was peripheral blood, collected 28 days after the second AZD1222 dose. CDR3 in DNA: TGTGCCAGCAGTTACCGCAGGGACACTGAAGCTTTCTTT. Translated, it gives CASSYRRDTEAFF.